One and the same sample provided the 11 T cell receptor beta chains below, sequenced in a study of CD8+CD57+ T cells in acquired aplastic anemia (dated by TCRdb to the late 2010s). Instrument used: Illumina HiSeq 2000. Genomic DNA served as template for TCR beta VDJ combination and CDR3 sequence profiling. TCRdb trimmed public reads at Q25 via fastp, called clones via MiXCR and kept in-frame beta chains. One record per CDR3 amino acid sequence lists the most common genes and DNA. This sample lists 150,000 to 200,000 distinct CDR3 sequences; 55% to 75% were detected once. The ten largest make up about 41% of the sample. The sequencing sample was made of sorted CD4+, CD8+, or CD8+CD57+ T cells (not recorded which) from PBMCs. These receptors all stem from a human donor in good health.

The J gene is TRBJ1-2, the V gene TRBV12-3 or TRBV12-4, with a possible D match to TRBD1 (6 bases). The CDR3 has 15 residues. The V gene lost 8 bases and the J gene lost 1 base, with 17 bases spanning the gap. CDR3 residues: CASREWGGHNYGYTF. The CDR3, as DNA: TGTGCCAGCCGGGAGTGGGGGGGCCATAACTATGGCTACACCTTC.

The chain is built from TRBV7-9 and TRBJ2-2; D is ambiguous. Trimming took off 6 bases at V and 1 base at J, with 12 bases between the two ends. The CDR3 is made up of 15 amino acids. Germline loops: CDR1 SEHNR, CDR2 FQNEAQ (reference sequence). CDR3 loop: CASRATRGNTGELFF. CDR3 sequence (DNA): TGTGCCAGCAGGGCAACAAGAGGGAACACCGGGGAGCTGTTTTTT. Full variable domain (rest looked up from reference TRBV7-9 and TRBJ2-2): DTGVSQNPRHKITKRGQNVTFRCDPISEHNRLYWYRQTLGQGPEFLTYFQNEAQLEKSRLLSDRFSAERPKGSFSTLEIQRTEQGDSAMYLCASRATRGNTGELFFGEGSRLTVL.

The V and J genes are TRBV4-3 and TRBJ2-7; D call uncertain. The CDR3 extends over 13 amino acids. The germline V and J ends were trimmed by 1 base and 3 bases, with 7 bases remaining between them. CDR1 is LGHNA and CDR2 is YSLEER in the germline V gene. CDR3 in amino acids: CASSQAKDYEQYF. Written as DNA, the CDR3 is TGCGCCAGCAGCCAAGCGAAAGACTACGAGCAGTACTTC.

This clonotype showed up just once. CDR3 nucleotide sequence: TGTGCCAGCAGGCGCCTTACAGGGAATGCTCCCTACGAGCAGTACTTC. The encoded protein is CASRRLTGNAPYEQYF. This chain connects TRBV7-9 to TRBJ2-7, with a weak D call TRBD1 (6 bases). V was shortened by 6 bases and J by 2 bases, with 20 bases between the two germline ends. The CDR3 has 16 residues. CDR1 is SEHNR, CDR2 FQNEAQ, per germline (reference sequence). Drawing the rest from reference TRBV7-9 and TRBJ2-7, the complete variable domain is DTGVSQNPRHKITKRGQNVTFRCDPISEHNRLYWYRQTLGQGPEFLTYFQNEAQLEKSRLLSDRFSAERPKGSFSTLEIQRTEQGDSAMYLCASRRLTGNAPYEQYFGPGTRLTVT.

With respect to this clonotype: Compared with germline, one end of the junction differs, possibly owing to a read error. The V gene is TRBV7-7, the J gene TRBJ2-7; no clear D gene. CDR1 is SSHAT, CDR2 FNYEAQ, per germline (reference sequence). The CDR3 covers 13 residues. The CDR3 loop reads CASSLGSLYEQYF. CDR3 nucleotides: TGTGCTAGCAGCTTAGGAAGTTTGTACGAGCAGTACTTC.

This clonotype was recorded many times. The chain uses TRBV20-1 and TRBJ1-2; maybe TRBD1 (5 bases). CDR1 is DFQATT, CDR2 SNEGSKA, per germline (reference sequence). Trimming removed 6 bases at V and 5 bases at J, with 16 bases between. The CDR3 is made up of 13 amino acids. CDR3 protein: CSARGLEGYGYTF. The CDR3 bases are TGCAGTGCGAGGGGCCTGGAAGGGTATGGCTACACCTTC.

This clonotype was found a few times. This chain joins TRBV6-2 or TRBV6-3 and TRBJ2-7, with 13 bases identical to TRBD2. The CDR3 loop spans 15 amino acids. CDR1 is MNHEY, CDR2 SVGEGT, per germline. The ends lost 2 bases at V and 4 bases at J; junction bases unmatched: 2. CDR3 coding DNA: TGTGCCAGCAGTTACCGGACTAGCGGGAGTTACGAGCAGTACTTC. Protein sequence: CASSYRTSGSYEQYF.

This clonotype was detected a few times. The chain has TRBV18 and TRBJ2-1, with TRBD2 identical over 8 bases. Germline V gene sequence: CDR1 KGHSH, CDR2 LQKENI. V lost 6 bases and J lost 7; bases outside the gene matches: 14. CDR3 size: 16 residues. CDR3 residues: CASSVPSGLARNEQFF. CDR3 sequence (DNA): TGTGCCAGCTCGGTCCCTAGCGGGCTCGCAAGGAATGAGCAGTTCTTC.

V usage is TRBV29-1 and J usage is TRBJ2-6, with D maybe TRBD1 (6 bases). CDR1 is SQVTM and CDR2 is ANQGSEA in the germline V gene. V was shortened by 1 base and J by 2 bases, with 18 bases between the two germline ends. The CDR3 is made up of 18 amino acids. CDR3 protein: CSVEVTAGEIAGANVLTF. CDR3 coding DNA: TGCAGCGTTGAAGTTACAGCAGGGGAAATTGCTGGGGCCAACGTCCTGACTTTC.

This chain connects TRBV10-3 to TRBJ1-1, with D perhaps TRBD1 (6 bases). The germline CDR1 and CDR2 sequences are ENHRY and SYGVKD. This CDR3 region has 13 residues. V lost 6 bases and J lost 2, with 10 bases in between. The CDR3 protein is CAISEDSNTEAFF. CDR3 sequence (DNA): TGTGCCATCAGCGAGGACAGTAACACTGAAGCTTTCTTT.

J is TRBJ2-1 and V is TRBV7-8, with D possibly matching TRBD2 (6 bases). The CDR3 runs 14 residues. Germline values: CDR1 SGHVS, CDR2 FQNEAQ. Between the trimmed V and J ends, which lost 5 bases and 8 bases, there was a span of 16 bases. The CDR3 nucleotides read TGTGCCAGCAGCATCCAACCCACTAGCTATGAGCAGTTCTTC. This translates into CASSIQPTSYEQFF.